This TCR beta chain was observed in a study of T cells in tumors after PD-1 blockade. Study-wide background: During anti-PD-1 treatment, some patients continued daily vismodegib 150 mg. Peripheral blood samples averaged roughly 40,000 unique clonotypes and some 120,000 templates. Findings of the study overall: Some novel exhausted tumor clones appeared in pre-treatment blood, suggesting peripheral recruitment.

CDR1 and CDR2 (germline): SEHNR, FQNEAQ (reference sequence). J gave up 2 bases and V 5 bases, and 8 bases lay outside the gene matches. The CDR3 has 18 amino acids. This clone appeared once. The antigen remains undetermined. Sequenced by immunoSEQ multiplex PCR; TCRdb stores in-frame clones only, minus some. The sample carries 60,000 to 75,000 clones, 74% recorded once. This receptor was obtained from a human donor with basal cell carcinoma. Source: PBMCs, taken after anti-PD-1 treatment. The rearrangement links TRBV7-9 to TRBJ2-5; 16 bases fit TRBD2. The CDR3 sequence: CASSPPGLAGGPQETQYF. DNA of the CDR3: TGTGCCAGCAGCCCGCCGGGACTAGCGGGGGGGCCACAAGAGACCCAGTACTTC.